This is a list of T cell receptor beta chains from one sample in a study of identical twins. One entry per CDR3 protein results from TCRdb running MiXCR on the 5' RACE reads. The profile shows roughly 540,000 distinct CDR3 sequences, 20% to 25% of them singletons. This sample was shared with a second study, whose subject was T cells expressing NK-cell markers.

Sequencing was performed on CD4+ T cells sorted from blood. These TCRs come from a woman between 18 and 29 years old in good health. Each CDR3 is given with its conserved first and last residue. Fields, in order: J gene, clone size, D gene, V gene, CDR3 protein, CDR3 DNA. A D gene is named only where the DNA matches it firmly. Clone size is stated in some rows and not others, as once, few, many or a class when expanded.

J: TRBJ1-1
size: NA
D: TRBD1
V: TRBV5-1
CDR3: CASRPGTGPNTEAFF
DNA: TGCGCCAGCAGGCCGGGGACAGGTCCGAACACTGAAGCTTTCTTT

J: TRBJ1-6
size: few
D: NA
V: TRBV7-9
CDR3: CASRLEGNSPLHF
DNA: TGTGCCAGCAGATTGGAGGGTAATTCACCCCTCCACTTT

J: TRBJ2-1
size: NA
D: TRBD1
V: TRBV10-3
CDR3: CAINQASGTADEQFF
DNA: TGTGCCATCAATCAGGCCTCCGGGACAGCGGATGAGCAGTTCTTC

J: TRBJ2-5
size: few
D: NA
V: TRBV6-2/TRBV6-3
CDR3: CASGILAEGDQETQYF
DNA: TGTGCCAGCGGGATTCTAGCGGAGGGGGACCAAGAGACCCAGTACTTC

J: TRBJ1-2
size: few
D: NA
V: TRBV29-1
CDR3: CSVARDGPVNGYTF
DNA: TGCAGCGTTGCGAGGGACGGCCCTGTTAATGGCTACACCTTC

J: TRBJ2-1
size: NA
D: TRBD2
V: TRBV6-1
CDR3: CASSASSGGSYNEQFF
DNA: TGTGCCAGCAGTGCGAGTAGCGGGGGGTCCTACAATGAGCAGTTCTTC

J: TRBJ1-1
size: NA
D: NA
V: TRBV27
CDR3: CASSRGRGTNSEAFF
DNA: TGTGCCAGCAGCCGTGGGAGGGGAACGAACTCTGAAGCTTTCTTT

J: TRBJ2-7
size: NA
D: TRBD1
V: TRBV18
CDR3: CASSPDRGWGEQYF
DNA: TGTGCCAGCTCACCGGACAGGGGATGGGGCGAGCAGTACTTC

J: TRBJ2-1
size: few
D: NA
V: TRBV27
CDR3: CASSPEPGRQFWAINEQFF
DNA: TGTGCCAGCAGCCCTGAGCCGGGGCGGCAATTCTGGGCAATCAATGAGCAGTTCTTC

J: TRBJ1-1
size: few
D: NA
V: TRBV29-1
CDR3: CSGGARNTEAFF
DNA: TGCAGCGGGGGGGCTCGTAACACTGAAGCTTTCTTT

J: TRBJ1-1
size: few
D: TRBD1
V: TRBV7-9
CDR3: CASSSGTGTFF
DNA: TGTGCCAGCAGCTCCGGGACAGGGACTTTCTTT

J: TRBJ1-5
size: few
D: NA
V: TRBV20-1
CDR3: CSARVGAPYQPQHF
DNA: TGCAGTGCTAGAGTGGGGGCGCCTTATCAGCCCCAGCATTTT

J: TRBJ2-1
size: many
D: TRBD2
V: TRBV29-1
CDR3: CSVGTIRTSGNEQFF
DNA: TGCAGCGTCGGGACCATACGGACTAGCGGCAATGAGCAGTTCTTC

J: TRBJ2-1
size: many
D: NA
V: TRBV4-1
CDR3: CASSLRTEQFF
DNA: TGCGCCAGCAGCCTGCGGACAGAGCAGTTCTTC

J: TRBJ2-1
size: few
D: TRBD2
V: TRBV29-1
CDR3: CSARVGGSSYNEQFF
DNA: TGCAGCGCCCGGGTGGGCGGGAGCTCCTACAATGAGCAGTTCTTC

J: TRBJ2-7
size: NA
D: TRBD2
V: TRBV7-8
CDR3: CASSLDVAGSYEQYF
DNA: TGTGCCAGCAGCTTAGATGTAGCGGGGAGCTACGAGCAGTACTTC

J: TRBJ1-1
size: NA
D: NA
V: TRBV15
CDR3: CATSRDLEDTEAFF
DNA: TGTGCCACCAGCAGAGATTTGGAGGACACTGAAGCTTTCTTT

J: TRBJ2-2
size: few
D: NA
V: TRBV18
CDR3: CASSPNGDSLTGELFF
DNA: TGTGCCAGCTCACCAAACGGGGACTCACTCACCGGGGAGCTGTTTTTT

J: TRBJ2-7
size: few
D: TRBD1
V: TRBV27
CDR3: CATLRTGVGVNTYEQYF
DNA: TGTGCCACCCTTCGGACAGGGGTCGGAGTCAATACCTACGAGCAGTACTTC

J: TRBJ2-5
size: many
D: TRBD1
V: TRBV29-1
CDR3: CSVDTGGETQYF
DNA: TGCAGCGTTGATACAGGGGGAGAGACCCAGTACTTC

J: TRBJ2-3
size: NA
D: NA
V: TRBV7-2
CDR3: CASSGAGDTQYF
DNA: TGTGCCAGCTCTGGGGCGGGAGATACGCAGTATTTT

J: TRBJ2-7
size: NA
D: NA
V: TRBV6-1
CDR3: CASSRPGQPNYEQYF
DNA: TGTGCCAGCAGTCGACCCGGACAACCTAACTACGAGCAGTACTTC

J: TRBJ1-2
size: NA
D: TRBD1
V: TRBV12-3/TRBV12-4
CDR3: CASSFQGGMGYGYTF
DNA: TGTGCCAGCAGTTTTCAGGGGGGCATGGGCTATGGCTACACCTTC

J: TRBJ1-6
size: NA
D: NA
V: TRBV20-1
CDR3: CSAVRDLYNSPLHF
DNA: TGCAGTGCGGTGCGGGACCTTTATAATTCACCCCTCCACTTT

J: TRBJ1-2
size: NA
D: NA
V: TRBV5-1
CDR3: CASTKGSVGYGYTF
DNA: TGCGCCAGCACCAAAGGATCCGTAGGGTATGGCTACACCTTC

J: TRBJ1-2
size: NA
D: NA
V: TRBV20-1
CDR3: CSAPLRTRVGYGYTF
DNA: TGCAGTGCTCCACTCAGAACCAGGGTGGGCTATGGCTACACCTTC

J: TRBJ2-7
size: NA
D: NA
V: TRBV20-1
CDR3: CSASKASGSYEQYF
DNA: TGCAGTGCTAGTAAGGCCAGTGGGAGCTACGAGCAGTACTTC

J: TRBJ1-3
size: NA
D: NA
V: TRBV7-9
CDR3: CASSLASGGNTIYF
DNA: TGTGCCAGCAGCTTAGCCTCAGGGGGAAACACCATATATTTT

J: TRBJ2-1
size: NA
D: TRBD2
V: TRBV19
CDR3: CASSIGTSGNGEQFF
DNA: TGTGCCAGTAGTATAGGGACTAGCGGGAACGGTGAGCAGTTCTTC

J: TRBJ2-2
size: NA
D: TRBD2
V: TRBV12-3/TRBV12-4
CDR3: CASSRTSLYTGELFF
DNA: TGTGCCAGCAGTCGGACTAGCCTTTACACCGGGGAGCTGTTTTTT

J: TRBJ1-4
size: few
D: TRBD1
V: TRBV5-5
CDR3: CASSSGTGGGEKLFF
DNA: TGTGCCAGCAGCTCCGGGACAGGGGGAGGGGAAAAACTGTTTTTT

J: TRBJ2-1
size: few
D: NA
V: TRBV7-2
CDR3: CASSLEGGVGEQFF
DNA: TGTGCCAGCAGCTTAGAAGGAGGGGTGGGTGAGCAGTTCTTC

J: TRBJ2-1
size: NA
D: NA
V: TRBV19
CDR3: CAILLRTYSYNEQFF
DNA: TGTGCCATCCTTTTAAGAACCTACTCCTACAATGAGCAGTTCTTC

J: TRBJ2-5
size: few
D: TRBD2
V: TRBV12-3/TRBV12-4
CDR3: CASSRGTTTGTQYF
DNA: TGTGCCAGCAGTAGAGGGACTACCACTGGGACCCAGTACTTC

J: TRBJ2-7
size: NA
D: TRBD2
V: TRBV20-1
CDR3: CSASIAGGSSYEQYF
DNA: TGCAGTGCTAGTATCGCGGGGGGGAGCTCCTACGAGCAGTACTTC

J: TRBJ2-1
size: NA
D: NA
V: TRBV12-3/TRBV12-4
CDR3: CASSRGPLEQFF
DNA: TGTGCCAGCAGCCGCGGACCCCTAGAGCAGTTCTTC

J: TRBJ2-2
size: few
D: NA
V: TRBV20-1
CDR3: CSGQSNTGELFF
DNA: TGCAGTGGACAATCGAACACCGGGGAGCTGTTTTTT

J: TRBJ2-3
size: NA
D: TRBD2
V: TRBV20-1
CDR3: CSAESGLAGGTDTQYF
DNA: TGCAGTGCTGAATCCGGACTAGCGGGGGGCACAGATACGCAGTATTTT

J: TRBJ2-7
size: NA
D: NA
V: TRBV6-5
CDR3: CASSYGAGFSYEQYF
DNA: TGTGCCAGCAGTTACGGGGCCGGGTTCTCCTACGAGCAGTACTTC

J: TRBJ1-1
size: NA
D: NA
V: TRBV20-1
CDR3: CSANRWNTEAFF
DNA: TGCAGTGCAAATAGATGGAACACTGAAGCTTTCTTT

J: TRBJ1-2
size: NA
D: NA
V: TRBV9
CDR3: CASSPRTASNYGYTF
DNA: TGTGCCAGCAGCCCCCGGACAGCTAGTAACTATGGCTACACCTTC

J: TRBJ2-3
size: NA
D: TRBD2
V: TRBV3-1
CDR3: CASSQDQRGGPGDTQYF
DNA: TGTGCCAGCAGCCAGGACCAGCGGGGGGGCCCAGGAGATACGCAGTATTTT

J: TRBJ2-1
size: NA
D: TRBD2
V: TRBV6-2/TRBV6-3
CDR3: CASSTRHQRGNEQFF
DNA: TGTGCCAGCAGTACCCGACACCAGCGGGGTAATGAGCAGTTCTTC

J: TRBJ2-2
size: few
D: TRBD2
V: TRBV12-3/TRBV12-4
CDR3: CASREAGLNTGELFF
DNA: TGTGCCAGCAGAGAAGCGGGGCTGAACACCGGGGAGCTGTTTTTT

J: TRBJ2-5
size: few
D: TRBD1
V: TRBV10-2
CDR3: CATGQTSALTQYF
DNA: TGCGCCACGGGACAGACCAGCGCATTGACCCAGTACTTC

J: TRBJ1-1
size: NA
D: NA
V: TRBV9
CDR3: CASSASGQPNTEAFF
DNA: TGTGCCAGCAGCGCATCTGGGCAGCCGAACACTGAAGCTTTCTTT

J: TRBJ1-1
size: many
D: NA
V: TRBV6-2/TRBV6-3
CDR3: CASSPRLNTEAFF
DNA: TGTGCCAGCAGCCCGCGACTGAACACTGAAGCTTTCTTT

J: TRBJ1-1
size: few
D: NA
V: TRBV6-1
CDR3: CASSRSGETEAFF
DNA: TGTGCCAGCAGTCGCTCAGGGGAAACTGAAGCTTTCTTT

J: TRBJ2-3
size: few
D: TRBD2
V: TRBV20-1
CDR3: CSASLSGGARVSDSTQYF
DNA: TGCAGTGCTAGTCTTAGCGGGGGGGCCCGGGTATCAGATTCTACGCAGTATTTT

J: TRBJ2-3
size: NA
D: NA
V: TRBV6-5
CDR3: CASSYVVAGADTQYF
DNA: TGTGCCAGCAGTTACGTAGTGGCGGGCGCAGATACGCAGTATTTT

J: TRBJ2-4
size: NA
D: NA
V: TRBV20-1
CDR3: CSARVHSKNIQYF
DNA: TGCAGTGCTAGAGTGCACAGCAAAAACATTCAGTACTTC

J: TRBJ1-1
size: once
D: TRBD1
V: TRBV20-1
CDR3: CSALTGDITEAFF
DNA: TGCAGTGCTTTGACAGGGGATATCACTGAAGCTTTCTTT

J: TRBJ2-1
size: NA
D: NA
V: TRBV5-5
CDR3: CASSVGLPYNEQFF
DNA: TGTGCCAGCAGCGTTGGGCTCCCCTACAATGAGCAGTTCTTC